The T cell receptor (beta chain) under discussion was sequenced for a study of blood T cell repertoires in COVID-19. The wider study: The United States, Italy and Spain supplied acute and convalescent COVID-19 samples. T cells, B-cell-depleted T cells, or PBMCs supplied cDNA or gDNA.

The CDR3 totals 17 residues. Original methodology: Reference gene primer amplification gave nucleated cell count estimates. Assay used: immunoSEQ multiplex PCR; TCRdb lists only in-frame clones, some missing. V, J and clone size are taken as reported in that table, and D and trimming were inferred from the DNA itself. The sample has some 75,000 clones, 80% seen once; the top ten hold 13%. Sequencing input: peripheral blood. This chain connects TRBV12-1 to TRBJ2-2; the tabulated D call, TRBD1, remains unverified against the DNA. TRBV12-1 is recorded as a pseudogene. This clonotype was sampled from a man aged 45 to 65 with COVID-19, enrolled during active disease. Written as DNA, the CDR3 is TGTGCCAGCAGCACAGCCCGGGCTCCAAGGGGCACCGGGGAGCTGTTTTTT. It yields the protein CASSTARAPRGTGELFF.